The entry below describes one TCR beta chain. Antigen specificity is unknown. The sample belongs to a study of cytomegalovirus exposure and HLA in healthy donors. TCRdb keeps only in-frame clones here, not all; method: immunoSEQ multiplex PCR. The sample yields about 130,000 clones, approximately 92% seen once. V lost 4 bases and J 5 bases, leaving 14 bases between the germline ends. The germline V gene encodes CDR1 MDHEN and CDR2 SYDVKM. The CDR3 length is 14 residues. Findings of the study overall: Specificity for CMV antigens was confirmed in vitro for a few of the CMV-associated chains. In the approximately 130 validation repertoires, approximately 93% of cluster scores exceeded 0, per a later analysis.

The sequenced sample was PBMCs. This receptor was taken from a woman under 30 in good health and CMV-seropositive. The gene calls are TRBV28 and TRBJ2-5; TRBD1 might be the D (6 bases). In DNA form, the CDR3 reads TGTGCCAGCAGTTCAGGGGCGCTACCGGAGACCCAGTACTTC. Translation: CASSSGALPETQYF.